The T cell receptor beta chain under discussion was sequenced for a study of blood T cells in healthy people across ages. Study observations and caveats: More naive CD4+ cells and higher diversity were found in long-lived than in aged donors. Estimated diversity that came from one million T cells was considered an underestimate.

Donation came from healthy Caucasian individuals in Russia who were aged roughly 6 to 100. A second 7 to 11 cycle PCR used barcoded and J-beta primers. Each CDR3 protein is one row after TCRdb ran MiXCR on the 5' RACE reads. The sample holds 540,000 or so distinct CDR3 sequences, roughly 48% seen once. A remark on this clonotype: Its antigen remains unknown.

The V gene lost 8 bases and the J gene lost 4 bases, with 18 bases spanning the gap. The CDR3 totals 14 residues. The germline gives CDR1 SGHRS, CDR2 YFSETQ. The V call is TRBV5-1, the J call TRBJ1-2; D gene unclear. This clonotype was obtained from a man older than 75 in good health. Sequenced input: blood. The CDR3 region has the DNA TGCGCCAGTAGCGTAACCCCGGACGGCTATGGCTACACCTTC. As protein: CASSVTPDGYGYTF.